The present T cell receptor (beta chain) was sequenced within a study of vaccination effects on CD4 cells after COVID-19. Turning to the study itself: Under 2.5 million PBMC were seeded per well and grown in the presence of around 10 IU/ml IL-2 and 8 to 10 ug/ml peptides.

Researchers isolated CD4+ T cells once 9 to 11 days of culture had elapsed. Sequencing used immunoSEQ multiplex PCR; TCRdb keeps in-frame clones, though not all of them. This sample has approximately 50,000 clones, with about 76% found just once. The CDR3 has 15 residues. Per germline, CDR1 PRHDT and CDR2 FYEKMQ (reference sequence). V dropped 3 bases and J dropped 4 bases, with 16 bases sitting between them. This clone has just a few counts. Its antigen remains unidentified. The genes are TRBV13 and TRBJ2-7; D might be TRBD2 (6 bases). Sequences were derived from CD4+ T cells from PBMCs cultured without peptide, sampled before COVID-19 vaccination. The sequence came from a human donor who had a prior SARS-CoV-2 infection. The CDR3 coding sequence is TGTGCCAGCAGCTTGCGACACGGGAGTTCTTACGAGCAGTACTTC. It translates to CASSLRHGSSYEQYF.